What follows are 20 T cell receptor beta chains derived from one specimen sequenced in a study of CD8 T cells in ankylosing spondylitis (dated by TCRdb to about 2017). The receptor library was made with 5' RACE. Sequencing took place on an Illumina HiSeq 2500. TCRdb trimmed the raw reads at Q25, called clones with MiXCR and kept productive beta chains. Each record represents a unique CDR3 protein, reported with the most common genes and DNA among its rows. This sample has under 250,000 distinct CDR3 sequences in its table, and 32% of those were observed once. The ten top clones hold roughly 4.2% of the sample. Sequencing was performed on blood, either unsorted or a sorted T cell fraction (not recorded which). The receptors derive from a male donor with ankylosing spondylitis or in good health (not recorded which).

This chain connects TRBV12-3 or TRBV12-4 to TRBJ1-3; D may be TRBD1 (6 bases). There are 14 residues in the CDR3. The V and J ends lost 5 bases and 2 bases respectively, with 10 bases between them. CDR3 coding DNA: TGTGCCAGCAGTCTCGGGACAACTGGAAACACCATATATTTT. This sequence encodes CASSLGTTGNTIYF.

The CDR3 bases are TGTGCCAGCAGCCCTAGCGGGGGGGGCCACACAGATACGCAGTATTTT. This codes for CASSPSGGGHTDTQYF. The chain joins TRBV9 to TRBJ2-3, with 12 nucleotides matching TRBD2. CDR3 length: 16 amino acids. Germline V gene lookup returns CDR1 SGDLS and CDR2 YYNGEE. With 4 bases clipped from V and 2 bases from J, the junction kept 5 bases outside the gene matches.

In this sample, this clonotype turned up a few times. The CDR3 DNA reads TGTGCCAGCAGTTTAGGAGACAGTGGCGGGGAGACCCAGTACTTC. Its translation is CASSLGDSGGETQYF. This chain uses TRBV12-3 or TRBV12-4 with TRBJ2-5, with D perhaps given as TRBD1 or TRBD2 (5 bases each). The V gene lost 1 base and the J gene lost 5 bases, with 14 bases spanning the gap. CDR3 length: 15 amino acids.

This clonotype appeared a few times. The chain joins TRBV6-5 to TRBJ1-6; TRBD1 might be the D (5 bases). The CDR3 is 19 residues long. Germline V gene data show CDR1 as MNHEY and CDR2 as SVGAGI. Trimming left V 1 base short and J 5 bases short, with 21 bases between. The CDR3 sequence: CASSYLGIQRQTDNSPLHF. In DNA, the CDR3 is TGTGCCAGCAGTTACTTGGGGATACAAAGACAGACCGATAATTCACCCCTCCACTTT.

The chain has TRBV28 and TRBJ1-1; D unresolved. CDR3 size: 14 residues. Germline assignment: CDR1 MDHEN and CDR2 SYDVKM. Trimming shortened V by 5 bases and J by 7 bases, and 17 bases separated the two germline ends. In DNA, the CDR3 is TGTGCCAGCAGTCCCCCGCAGGTGGTTGGTGAAGCTTTCTTT. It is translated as CASSPPQVVGEAFF. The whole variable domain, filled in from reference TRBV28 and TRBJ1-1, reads DVKVTQSSRYLVKRTGEKVFLECVQDMDHENMFWYRQDPGLGLRLIYFSYDVKMKEKGDIPEGYSVSREKKERFSLILESASTNQTSMYLCASSPPQVVGEAFFGQGTRLTVV.

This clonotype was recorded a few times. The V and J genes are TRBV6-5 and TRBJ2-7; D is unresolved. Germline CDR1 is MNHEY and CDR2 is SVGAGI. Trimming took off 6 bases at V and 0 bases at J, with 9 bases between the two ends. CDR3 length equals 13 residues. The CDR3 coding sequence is TGTGCCAGCAGAAACTCAGGCTCCTACGAGCAGTACTTC. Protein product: CASRNSGSYEQYF.

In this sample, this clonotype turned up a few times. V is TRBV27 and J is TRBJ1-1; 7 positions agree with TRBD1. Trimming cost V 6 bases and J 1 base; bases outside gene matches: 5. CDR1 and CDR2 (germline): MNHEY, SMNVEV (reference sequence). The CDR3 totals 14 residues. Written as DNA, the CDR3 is TGTGCCAGCAGGCAGGGGGGCAGGAACACTGAAGCTTTCTTT. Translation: CASRQGGRNTEAFF.

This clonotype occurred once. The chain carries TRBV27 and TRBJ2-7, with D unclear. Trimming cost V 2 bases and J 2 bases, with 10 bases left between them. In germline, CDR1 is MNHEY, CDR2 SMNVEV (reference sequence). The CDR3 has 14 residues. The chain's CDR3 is CASSLLAKPYEQYF. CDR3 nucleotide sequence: TGTGCCAGCAGTTTACTTGCGAAACCCTACGAGCAGTACTTC.

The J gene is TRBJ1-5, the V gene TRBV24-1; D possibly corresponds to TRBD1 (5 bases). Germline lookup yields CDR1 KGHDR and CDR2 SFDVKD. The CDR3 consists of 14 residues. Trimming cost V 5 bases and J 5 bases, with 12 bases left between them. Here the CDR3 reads CATSGGGLDQPQHF. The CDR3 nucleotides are TGTGCCACCAGTGGGGGGGGACTGGATCAGCCCCAGCATTTT.

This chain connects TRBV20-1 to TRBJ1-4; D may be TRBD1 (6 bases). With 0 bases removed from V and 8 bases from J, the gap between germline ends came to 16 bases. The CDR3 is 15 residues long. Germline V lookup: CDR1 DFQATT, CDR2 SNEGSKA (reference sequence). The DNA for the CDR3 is TGCAGTGCTAGAGATCAGGGAGGGGGTGGAGAAAAACTGTTTTTT. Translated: CSARDQGGGGEKLFF.

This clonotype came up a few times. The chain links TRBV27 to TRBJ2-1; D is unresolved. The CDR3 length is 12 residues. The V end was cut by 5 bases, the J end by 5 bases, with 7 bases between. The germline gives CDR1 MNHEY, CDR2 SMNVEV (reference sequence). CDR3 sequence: CASSDINNEQFF. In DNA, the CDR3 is TGTGCCAGCAGTGACATAAACAATGAGCAGTTCTTC.

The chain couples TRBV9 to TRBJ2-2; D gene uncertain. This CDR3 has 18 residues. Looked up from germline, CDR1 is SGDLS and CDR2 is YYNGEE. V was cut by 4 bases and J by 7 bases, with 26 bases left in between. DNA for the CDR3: TGTGCCAGCAGCCCCTTGACCTTGCGGACCGAAAGGGTCGGGGAGCTGTTTTTT. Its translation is CASSPLTLRTERVGELFF.

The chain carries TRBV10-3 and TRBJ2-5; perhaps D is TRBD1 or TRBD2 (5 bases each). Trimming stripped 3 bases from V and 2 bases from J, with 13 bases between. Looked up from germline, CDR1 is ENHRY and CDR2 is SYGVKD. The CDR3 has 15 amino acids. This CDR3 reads CAISDRWGSQETQYF. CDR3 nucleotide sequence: TGTGCCATCAGTGATCGGTGGGGGTCGCAAGAGACCCAGTACTTC.

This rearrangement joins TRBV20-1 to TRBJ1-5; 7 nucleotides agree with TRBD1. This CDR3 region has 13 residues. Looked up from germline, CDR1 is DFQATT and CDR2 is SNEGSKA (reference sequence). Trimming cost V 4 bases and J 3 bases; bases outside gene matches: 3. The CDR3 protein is CSATQGYNQPQHF. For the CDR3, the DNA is TGCAGTGCTACACAGGGGTACAATCAGCCCCAGCATTTT.

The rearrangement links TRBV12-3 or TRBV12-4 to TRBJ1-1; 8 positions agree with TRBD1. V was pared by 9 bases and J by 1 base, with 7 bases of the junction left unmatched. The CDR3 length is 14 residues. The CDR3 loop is CASQPGTGNTEAFF. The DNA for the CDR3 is TGTGCCAGTCAGCCGGGGACAGGGAACACTGAAGCTTTCTTT.

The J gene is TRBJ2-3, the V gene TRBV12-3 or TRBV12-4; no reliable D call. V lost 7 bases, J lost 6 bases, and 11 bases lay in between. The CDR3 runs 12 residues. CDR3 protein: CASKPLIDTQYF. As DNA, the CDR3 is TGTGCCAGCAAACCCCTCATTGATACGCAGTATTTT.

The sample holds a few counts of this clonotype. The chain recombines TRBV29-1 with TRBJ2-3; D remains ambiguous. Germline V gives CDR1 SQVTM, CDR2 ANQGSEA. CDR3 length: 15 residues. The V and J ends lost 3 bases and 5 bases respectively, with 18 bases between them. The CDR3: CSVDPITPQVDTQYF. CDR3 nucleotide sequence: TGCAGCGTTGATCCGATCACCCCGCAGGTAGATACGCAGTATTTT.

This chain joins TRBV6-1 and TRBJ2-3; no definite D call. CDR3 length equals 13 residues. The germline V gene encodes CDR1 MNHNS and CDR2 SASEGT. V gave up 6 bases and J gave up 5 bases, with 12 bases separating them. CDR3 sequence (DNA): TGTGCCAGCAGCCCCGGTATCCGAGATACGCAGTATTTT. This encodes CASSPGIRDTQYF.

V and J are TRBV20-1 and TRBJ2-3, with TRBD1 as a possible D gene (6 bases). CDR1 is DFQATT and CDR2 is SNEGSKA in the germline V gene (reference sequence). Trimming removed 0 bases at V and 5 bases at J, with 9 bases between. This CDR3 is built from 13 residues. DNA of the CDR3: TGCAGTGCTAGAGAGGGGGCCTTAGATACGCAGTATTTT. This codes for CSAREGALDTQYF.

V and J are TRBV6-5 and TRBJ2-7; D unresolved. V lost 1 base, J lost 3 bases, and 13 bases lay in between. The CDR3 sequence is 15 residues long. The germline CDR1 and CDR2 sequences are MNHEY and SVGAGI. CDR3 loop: CASSYFPGGHYEQYF. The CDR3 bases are TGTGCCAGCAGTTACTTTCCAGGTGGCCACTACGAGCAGTACTTC.